One and the same sample provided the 16 T cell receptor beta chains below, sequenced in a study of early T cells in non-severe SARS-CoV-2 infection. One entry per CDR3 protein, called by TCRdb with MiXCR from the 5' RACE reads. The sample carries approximately 70,000 distinct CDR3 sequences, 9% to 10% recorded once. The sample in question was whole blood, obtained at baseline. The receptors come from an adult who was a healthcare worker with PCR-confirmed SARS-CoV-2 infection or an uninfected control (not recorded which).

This clonotype was seen many times. The J gene is TRBJ2-3, the V gene TRBV7-9, with D tentatively TRBD2 (5 bases). V lost 1 base, J lost 2 bases, and 13 bases lay in between. Per germline, CDR1 SEHNR and CDR2 FQNEAQ (reference sequence). CDR3 size: 16 residues. The CDR3 reads CASSLGRDWATDTQYF. The CDR3 coding sequence is TGTGCCAGCAGCTTAGGCCGGGATTGGGCCACAGATACGCAGTATTTT.

This clonotype was detected many times. The V call is TRBV28, the J call TRBJ1-2; weak D call: TRBD1 (6 bases). This CDR3 has 14 amino acids. V was trimmed by 5 bases and J by 5 bases, leaving 15 bases between them. Germline V gene data show CDR1 as MDHEN and CDR2 as SYDVKM. This CDR3 is CASSPDSKVYGYTF. The CDR3 DNA reads as TGTGCCAGCAGTCCGGACAGTAAGGTTTATGGCTACACCTTC.

This clonotype was counted a few times. This chain uses TRBV7-2 with TRBJ2-3; no definite D call. The CDR3 length is 13 residues. In germline, CDR1 is SGHTA, CDR2 FQGNSA. The V gene lost 3 bases and the J gene lost 4 bases, with 8 bases spanning the gap. The CDR3: CASSFIPADTQYF. For the CDR3, the DNA is TGTGCCAGCAGCTTCATACCCGCAGATACGCAGTATTTT. The whole variable domain, filled in from reference TRBV7-2 and TRBJ2-3, reads GAGVSQSPSNKVTEKGKDVELRCDPISGHTALYWYRQSLGQGLEFLIYFQGNSAPDKSGLPSDRFSAERTGGSVSTLTIQRTQQEDSAVYLCASSFIPADTQYFGPGTRLTVL.

This clonotype has a handful of counts. This sequence joins TRBV9 and TRBJ2-2; perhaps TRBD2 as D (7 bases). Trimming left V 0 bases short and J 0 bases short, with 9 bases between. In germline, CDR1 is SGDLS, CDR2 YYNGEE. The CDR3 loop spans 16 amino acids. The CDR3 region is CASSVGGGANTGELFF. For the CDR3, the DNA is TGTGCCAGCAGCGTAGGCGGGGGCGCGAACACCGGGGAGCTGTTTTTT. Full variable domain (outside the CDR3, taken from reference TRBV9 and TRBJ2-2): DSGVTQTPKHLITATGQRVTLRCSPRSGDLSVYWYQQSLDQGLQFLIQYYNGEERAKGNILERFSAQQFPDLHSELNLSSLELGDSALYFCASSVGGGANTGELFFGEGSRLTVL.

This clonotype appeared many times. DNA of the CDR3: TGTGCCAGTAGTAAGCGGGGGCTGGGCACTGAAGCTTTCTTT. It encodes CASSKRGLGTEAFF. The chain combines TRBV19 with TRBJ1-1; possible D gene TRBD1, 6 bases. CDR3 length equals 14 residues. Germline V CDR1 and CDR2: LNHDA, SQIVND (reference sequence). V lost 4 bases to trimming and J lost 4 bases, with 13 bases between them. The variable domain in full, with the rest retrieved from reference TRBV19 and TRBJ1-1, is DGGITQSPKYLFRKEGQNVTLSCEQNLNHDAMYWYRQDPGQGLRLIYYSQIVNDFQKGDIAEGYSVSREKKESFPLTVTSAQKNPTAFYLCASSKRGLGTEAFFGQGTRLTVV.

This chain uses TRBV6-2 or TRBV6-3 with TRBJ2-7, with TRBD1 matching over 10 bases. Germline CDR1 reads MNHEY; CDR2 reads SVGEGT. V trimming: 4 bases; J trimming: 4 bases; junction bases outside the gene matches: 10. The CDR3 is made up of 16 amino acids. DNA for the CDR3: TGTGCCAGCAGTTCGGTCCGGGGGACAGGGGTGTACGAGCAGTACTTC. This sequence encodes CASSSVRGTGVYEQYF.

This clonotype was counted at least ten times. The chain recombines TRBV4-1 with TRBJ2-1; the match to TRBD2 covers 15 bases. Trimming removed 5 bases from V and 5 bases from J; junction bases left unmatched: 10. There are 18 residues in the CDR3. Per the germline V gene, CDR1 is MGHRA and CDR2 is YSYEKL. The CDR3 loop reads CASSAQLGTSGRNNEQFF. The CDR3 DNA reads as TGCGCCAGCAGCGCCCAATTAGGGACTAGCGGGAGGAACAATGAGCAGTTCTTC.

This clonotype was counted between two and nine times. The V call is TRBV7-2, the J call TRBJ2-3; 10 bases are a match to TRBD2. There are 17 residues in the CDR3. V dropped 1 base and J dropped 2; count of bases not matched to a gene: 6. CDR1 and CDR2 from the germline V gene are SGHTA and FQGNSA. This CDR3 is CASSLDPGLAATDTQYF. The CDR3 region has the DNA TGTGCCAGCAGCTTAGATCCAGGACTAGCGGCCACAGATACGCAGTATTTT.

This clonotype is classed as medium-sized. J is TRBJ2-7 and V is TRBV9; D possibly corresponds to TRBD1 (7 bases). V was trimmed by 0 bases and J by 0 bases, leaving 16 bases between them. The CDR3 has 17 amino acids. Per the germline V gene, CDR1 is SGDLS and CDR2 is YYNGEE. CDR3 nucleotides: TGTGCCAGCAGCGTAGGGGATGGGCAGGGGGGCTCCTACGAGCAGTACTTC. Translation gives CASSVGDGQGGSYEQYF.

Many counts were recorded for this clonotype. This chain joins TRBV7-3 and TRBJ2-1; 10 nucleotides match TRBD2. The CDR3 runs 21 residues. CDR1 is SGHTA, CDR2 FQGTGA, per germline. Trimming cost V 4 bases and J 4 bases; bases outside gene matches: 22. The CDR3: CASSSTHIGLADPLQYNEQFF. The CDR3 DNA is TGTGCCAGCAGCTCCACGCACATAGGACTAGCGGACCCCCTCCAATACAATGAGCAGTTCTTC.

This clonotype turned up a few times. The CDR3 protein is CFDREREKLFF. The CDR3 bases are TGTTTTGACAGGGAACGCGAAAAACTGTTTTTT. The V call is TRBV19, the J call TRBJ1-4; 7 nucleotides agree with TRBD1. Looked up from germline, CDR1 is LNHDA and CDR2 is SQIVND (reference sequence). CDR3 length equals 11 residues. The variable domain in full, with the rest retrieved from reference TRBV19 and TRBJ1-4, is DGGITQSPKYLFRKEGQNVTLSCEQNLNHDAMYWYRQDPGQGLRLIYYSQIVNDFQKGDIAEGYSVSREKKESFPLTVTSAQKNPTAFYLCFDREREKLFFGSGTQLSVL.

A remark on this clonotype: Since a much larger clone is just one base distant, this may be a read error. V is TRBV12-3 or TRBV12-4 and J is TRBJ1-5; D may be TRBD1 (5 bases). This CDR3 is built from 14 residues. The chain's CDR3 is CASKGGADNQPQNF. CDR3 bases: TGTGCCAGCAAGGGTGGAGCGGACAATCAGCCCCAGAATTTT.

The chain links TRBV7-2 to TRBJ2-1; 11 bases match TRBD1. The CDR3 is made up of 15 amino acids. Trimming took 4 bases from V and 9 from J; bases not matched to a gene: 8. The germline V gene has CDR1 SGHTA and CDR2 FQGNSA. For the CDR3, the DNA is TGTGCCAGCAGCTCGCGGACAGGGGGCTTTCCTGAGCAGTTCTTC. It specifies CASSSRTGGFPEQFF.

The rearrangement joins TRBV19 to TRBJ2-2; no firm D call. This CDR3 has 14 residues. V gave up 5 bases and J gave up 5 bases, with 12 bases separating them. Germline V gene lookup returns CDR1 LNHDA and CDR2 SQIVND (reference sequence). In DNA, the CDR3 is TGTGCCAGTAGTGTGGCCTCGGGTACCGGGGAGCTGTTTTTT. Translated, it gives CASSVASGTGELFF.

About this clonotype: Mismatch with germline at one junction end may stem from a read error. This rearrangement joins TRBV4-1 to TRBJ2-3; TRBD1 matches at 7 bases. This CDR3 has 16 amino acids. The germline V gene encodes CDR1 MGHRA and CDR2 YSYEKL. The CDR3 spells CASSQMGTVSTDTQYF. The CDR3 DNA reads TGTGCCAGCAGCCAAATGGGGACAGTAAGCACAGATACGCAGTATTTT.

Remarks on this clonotype: One end of the junction is discordant with germline, which a read error may explain. The chain is built from TRBV6-2 or TRBV6-3 and TRBJ2-4, with TRBD1 as a possible D gene (6 bases). Germline CDR1 is MNHEY and CDR2 is SVGEGT. The CDR3 has 11 residues. The CDR3 sequence: CASSNGQTQDF. Here the CDR3 DNA reads TGTGCCAGCAGTAATGGACAGACCCAGGACTTC.